Presented here are 21 T cell receptor beta chains from one specimen sequenced in a study of blood T cell repertoires in COVID-19. TCRdb's copy holds only in-frame clones and misses some; the assay was immunoSEQ multiplex PCR. The sample has fewer than 75,000 clones; about 88% are singletons. Sequencing used peripheral blood. All receptors come from a man in his 70s with acute or convalescent COVID-19.

The V and J genes are TRBV6-5 and TRBJ2-7; the D gene is possibly TRBD1 (5 bases). There are 16 residues in the CDR3. Germline values: CDR1 MNHEY, CDR2 SVGAGI. Trimming removed 0 bases from V and 3 bases from J, with 15 bases in between. The CDR3 loop reads CASSYSVPGQGYEQYF. CDR3 coding DNA: TGTGCCAGCAGTTACTCTGTTCCGGGCCAGGGCTACGAGCAGTACTTC.

The chain is built from TRBV6-2 or TRBV6-3 and TRBJ1-1; no reliable D call. The CDR3 totals 16 residues. Between the trimmed V and J ends, which lost 0 bases and 1 base, there was a span of 12 bases. Per the germline V gene, CDR1 is MNHEY and CDR2 is SVGEGT. Written as DNA, the CDR3 is TGTGCCAGCAGTTACTCGATACGGGAAGGGAACACTGAAGCTTTCTTT. Amino acids: CASSYSIREGNTEAFF.

V usage is TRBV5-1 and J usage is TRBJ1-5; 9 nucleotides line up with TRBD1. The CDR3 is 14 amino acids. V lost 4 bases and J lost 6; bases outside the gene matches: 5. Per germline, CDR1 SGHRS and CDR2 YFSETQ. The CDR3 DNA is TGCGCCAGCAGCCCGGACAGGGGAGGTCAGCCCCAGCATTTT. It codes for CASSPDRGGQPQHF.

Only a few counts were recorded for this clone. V gene TRBV10-3 combines with J gene TRBJ1-1; D is unclear. Germline V gene sequence: CDR1 ENHRY, CDR2 SYGVKD. V lost 0 bases and J 7 bases, leaving 9 bases between the germline ends. The CDR3 runs 13 residues. DNA for the CDR3: TGTGCCATCAGTGAGTCGGGTAGCGGTGAAGCTTTCTTT. As protein: CAISESGSGEAFF.

The chain joins TRBV5-1 to TRBJ1-6; 9 bases line up with TRBD1. Trimming cost V 2 bases and J 8 bases; bases outside gene matches: 5. Germline CDR1 is SGHRS and CDR2 is YFSETQ. CDR3 length: 15 amino acids. The CDR3 region is CASSLDRGNYSPLHF. Written as DNA, the CDR3 is TGCGCCAGCAGCTTAGACAGGGGGAATTATTCACCCCTCCACTTT. The full variable domain, its missing parts supplied by reference TRBV5-1 and TRBJ1-6, is KAGVTQTPRYLIKTRGQQVTLSCSPISGHRSVSWYQQTPGQGLQFLFEYFSETQRNKGNFPGRFSGRQFSNSRSEMNVSTLELGDSALYLCASSLDRGNYSPLHFGNGTRLTVT.

CDR3 residues: CASSDYRGLVNEKLFF. Here the CDR3 DNA reads TGTGCCAGCAGTGATTACAGGGGGTTGGTGAATGAAAAACTGTTTTTT. The chain carries TRBV25-1 and TRBJ1-4, with 8 nucleotides matching TRBD1. Trimming removed 3 bases from V and 5 bases from J; junction bases left unmatched: 8. There are 16 residues in the CDR3. The germline gives CDR1 MGHDK, CDR2 SYGVNS.

The rearrangement links TRBV15 to TRBJ2-5; no clear D gene. Germline CDR1 and CDR2: LNHNV and YYDKDF (reference sequence). This CDR3 has 13 amino acids. With 5 bases removed from V and 5 bases from J, the gap between germline ends came to 12 bases. CDR3 coding DNA: TGTGCCACCAGCGAGATCCCCAGGGAGACCCAGTACTTC. Protein: CATSEIPRETQYF.

The CDR3 spells CASSQENYNEQFF. The CDR3 DNA follows: TGTGCCAGCAGCCAGGAGAATTACAATGAGCAGTTCTTC. V usage is TRBV14 and J usage is TRBJ2-1, with no clear D. The CDR3 covers 13 residues. Germline-derived CDR1 and CDR2 are SGHDN and FVKESK. V shed 3 bases and J shed 4 bases, with 7 bases lying between them.

The chain is built from TRBV3-1 (or the pseudogene TRBV3-2) and TRBJ2-5, with TRBD2 matching 7 bases. This CDR3 is 17 amino acids long. Germline V gives CDR1 LGHDT, CDR2 YNNKEL (reference sequence). Trimming removed 2 bases from V and 3 bases from J; junction bases left unmatched: 12. The chain's CDR3 is CASSQFNGLAEKETQYF. CDR3 sequence (DNA): TGTGCCAGCAGCCAATTCAACGGGCTAGCGGAAAAAGAGACCCAGTACTTC.

In its sample, this clone was seen a few times. The chain couples TRBV10-3 to TRBJ1-6; TRBD1 matches 8 bases. CDR1 is ENHRY and CDR2 is SYGVKD in the germline V gene. Losses at the gene ends were 8 bases for V and 10 bases for J; bases not matched to a gene: 7. The CDR3 is 13 residues long. CDR3 region: CAILDRVGSPLHF. CDR3 nucleotides: TGTGCCATCCTGGACAGGGTAGGATCACCCCTCCACTTT.

This chain's CDR3 is CASSPTEGRSYEQYF. For the CDR3, the DNA is TGTGCCAGCTCACCTACAGAAGGCCGCTCCTACGAGCAGTACTTC. The chain has TRBV18 and TRBJ2-7, with D unclear. Deletions cut 3 bases from V and 0 bases from J, with 12 bases between. In germline, CDR1 is KGHSH, CDR2 LQKENI. The CDR3 extends over 15 amino acids. Looking up the rest from reference TRBV18 and TRBJ2-7 gives the full variable domain: NAGVMQNPRHLVRRRGQEARLRCSPMKGHSHVYWYRQLPEEGLKFMVYLQKENIIDESGMPKERFSAEFPKEGPSILRIQQVVRGDSAAYFCASSPTEGRSYEQYFGPGTRLTVT.

The chain carries TRBV28 and TRBJ2-7, with TRBD1 matching over 10 bases. CDR1 and CDR2 (germline): MDHEN, SYDVKM. Trimming took 8 bases from V and 0 from J; bases not matched to a gene: 13. This CDR3 spans 17 amino acids. CDR3 in amino acids: CASPTGDRGRGSYEQYF. CDR3 nucleotides: TGTGCCAGCCCCACGGGGGACAGGGGAAGGGGCTCCTACGAGCAGTACTTC.

The V gene is TRBV30, the J gene TRBJ1-2, with 10 nucleotides matching TRBD1. With V trimmed by 6 bases and J by 4 bases, 5 bases remained unmatched. The CDR3 sequence is 13 residues long. The germline gives CDR1 GTSNPN, CDR2 SVGIG (reference sequence). CDR3 sequence reads: CACRDRGIYGYTF. CDR3 sequence (DNA): TGTGCCTGCCGGGACAGGGGAATCTATGGCTACACCTTC.

The chain joins TRBV5-4 to TRBJ1-1, with 7 bases that match TRBD1. Germline V gene lookup returns CDR1 SGHNT and CDR2 YYREEE (reference sequence). Trimming removed 3 bases from V and 2 bases from J; junction bases left unmatched: 1. This CDR3 region has 13 residues. This chain's CDR3 is CASSWDRNTEAFF. The DNA of the CDR3 is TGTGCCAGCAGCTGGGACAGAAACACTGAAGCTTTCTTT.

CDR3 sequence (DNA): TGTGCCAGCAGCCCAACTTCACTTTGGGCCCTGCAACACGAGCAGTACTTC. It specifies CASSPTSLWALQHEQYF. This sequence joins TRBV7-9 and TRBJ2-7; D gene ambiguous. V lost 5 bases to trimming and J lost 5 bases, with 25 bases between them. Germline V gene lookup returns CDR1 SEHNR and CDR2 FQNEAQ (reference sequence). This CDR3 has 17 residues. Full variable domain (missing parts from reference TRBV7-9 and TRBJ2-7): DTGVSQNPRHKITKRGQNVTFRCDPISEHNRLYWYRQTLGQGPEFLTYFQNEAQLEKSRLLSDRFSAERPKGSFSTLEIQRTEQGDSAMYLCASSPTSLWALQHEQYFGPGTRLTVT.

The chain is built from TRBV7-2 and TRBJ1-6, with D hard to call. The CDR3 length is 12 residues. The V gene lost 2 bases and the J gene lost 7 bases, with 3 bases spanning the gap. The germline V gene has CDR1 SGHTA and CDR2 FQGNSA. DNA for the CDR3: TGTGCCAGCAGCTTATCGAATTCACCCCTCCACTTT. This encodes CASSLSNSPLHF.

This clone came up once. The chain links TRBV6-6 to TRBJ2-3; possible D gene TRBD2, 7 bases. Germline CDR1 reads MNHNY; CDR2 reads SVGAGI (reference sequence). Trimming removed 5 bases at V and 2 bases at J, with 11 bases between. This CDR3 is built from 14 residues. CDR3 sequence reads: CASSPGGATDTQYF. In nucleotides, the CDR3 is TGTGCCAGCAGTCCGGGGGGCGCCACAGATACGCAGTATTTT.

V gene TRBV9 combines with J gene TRBJ2-2; D is undetermined. V was trimmed by 5 bases and J by 2 bases, leaving 7 bases between them. CDR1 is SGDLS, CDR2 YYNGEE, per germline. The CDR3 is 13 residues long. The CDR3 coding sequence is TGTGCCAGCAGAACAGAAAACACCGGGGAGCTGTTTTTT. Its translation: CASRTENTGELFF.

The rearrangement joins TRBV15 to TRBJ2-3, with no clear D. The CDR3 consists of 18 residues. The V gene lost 1 base and the J gene lost 5 bases, with 22 bases spanning the gap. Germline V gene data show CDR1 as LNHNV and CDR2 as YYDKDF (reference sequence). The CDR3 loop reads CATSRVRGSAAPKDTQYF. Written as DNA, the CDR3 is TGTGCCACCAGCAGAGTAAGAGGATCAGCAGCCCCCAAAGATACGCAGTATTTT.

The V and J genes are TRBV6-5 and TRBJ1-2; 7 nucleotides align to TRBD1. Germline loops: CDR1 MNHEY, CDR2 SVGAGI. The CDR3 consists of 11 residues. The V gene end was trimmed by 5 bases and the J gene end by 9 bases; junction bases not matched to a gene: 3. The CDR3 bases are TGTGCCAGCAGTACAGGGGTTAGCTACACCTTC. It encodes CASSTGVSYTF.

This chain joins TRBV11-2 and TRBJ2-7, with D possibly matching TRBD1 (5 bases). The length of the CDR3 is 13 residues. The V gene's germline CDR1 is SGHAT and CDR2 FQNNGV. V was shortened by 3 bases and J by 6 bases, with 12 bases between the two germline ends. The CDR3 nucleotides read TGTGCCAGCAGCTTCCGACAGTCGACCGAGCAGTACTTC. The encoded protein is CASSFRQSTEQYF.